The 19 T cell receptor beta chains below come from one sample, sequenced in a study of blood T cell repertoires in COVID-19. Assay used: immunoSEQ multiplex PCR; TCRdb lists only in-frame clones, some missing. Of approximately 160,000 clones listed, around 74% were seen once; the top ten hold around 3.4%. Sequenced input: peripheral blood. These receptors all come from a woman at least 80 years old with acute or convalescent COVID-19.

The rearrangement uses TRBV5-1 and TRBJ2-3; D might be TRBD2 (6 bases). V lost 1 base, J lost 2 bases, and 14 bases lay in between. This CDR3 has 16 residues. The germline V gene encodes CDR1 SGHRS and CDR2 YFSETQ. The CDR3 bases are TGCGCCAGCAGCTTGATTGGGACTCAGATCACAGATACGCAGTATTTT. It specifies CASSLIGTQITDTQYF.

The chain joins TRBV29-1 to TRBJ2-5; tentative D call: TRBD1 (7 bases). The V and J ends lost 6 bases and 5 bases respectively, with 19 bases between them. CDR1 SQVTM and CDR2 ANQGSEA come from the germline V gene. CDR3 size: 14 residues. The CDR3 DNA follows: TGCAGCGTCCGACAGGGCGGAGGGAGGGAGACCCAGTACTTC. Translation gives CSVRQGGGRETQYF. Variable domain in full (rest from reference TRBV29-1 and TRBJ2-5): SAVISQKPSRDICQRGTSLTIQCQVDSQVTMMFWYRQQPGQSLTLIATANQGSEATYESGFVIDKFPISRPNLTFSTLTVSNMSPEDSSIYLCSVRQGGGRETQYFGPGTRLLVL.

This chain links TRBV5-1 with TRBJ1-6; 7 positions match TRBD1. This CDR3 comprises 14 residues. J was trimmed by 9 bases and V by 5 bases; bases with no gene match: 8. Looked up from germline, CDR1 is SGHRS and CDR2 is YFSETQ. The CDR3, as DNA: TGCGCCAGCAGTCCGACAGGGTTGGGTTCACCCCTCCACTTT. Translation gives CASSPTGLGSPLHF.

CDR3 nucleotides: TGTGCCAGCAGCCCCGTCAGGAATCAGCCCCAGCATTTT. Its protein product is CASSPVRNQPQHF. The chain uses TRBV7-2 and TRBJ1-5, with D uncertain. The CDR3 spans 13 residues. V was shortened by 5 bases and J by 4 bases, with 9 bases between the two germline ends. Germline-derived CDR1 and CDR2 are SGHTA and FQGNSA. The entire variable domain, with the rest obtained from reference TRBV7-2 and TRBJ1-5, is as follows: GAGVSQSPSNKVTEKGKDVELRCDPISGHTALYWYRQSLGQGLEFLIYFQGNSAPDKSGLPSDRFSAERTGGSVSTLTIQRTQQEDSAVYLCASSPVRNQPQHFGDGTRLSIL.

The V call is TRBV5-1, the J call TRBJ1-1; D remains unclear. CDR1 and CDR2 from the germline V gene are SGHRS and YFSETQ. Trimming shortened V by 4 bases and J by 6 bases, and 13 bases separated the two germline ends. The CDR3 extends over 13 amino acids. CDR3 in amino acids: CASSPGRVAEAFF. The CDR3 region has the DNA TGCGCCAGCAGCCCTGGGAGGGTAGCTGAAGCTTTCTTT.

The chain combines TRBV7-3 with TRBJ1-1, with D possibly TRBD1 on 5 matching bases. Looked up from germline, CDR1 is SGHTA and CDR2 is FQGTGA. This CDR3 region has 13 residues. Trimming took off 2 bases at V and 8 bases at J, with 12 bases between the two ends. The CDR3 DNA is TGTGCCAGCAGCTTAGGTATCGACAGAGAAGCTTTCTTT. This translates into CASSLGIDREAFF. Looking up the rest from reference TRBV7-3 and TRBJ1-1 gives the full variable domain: GAGVSQTPSNKVTEKGKYVELRCDPISGHTALYWYRQSLGQGPEFLIYFQGTGAADDSGLPNDRFFAVRPEGSVSTLKIQRTERGDSAVYLCASSLGIDREAFFGQGTRLTVV.

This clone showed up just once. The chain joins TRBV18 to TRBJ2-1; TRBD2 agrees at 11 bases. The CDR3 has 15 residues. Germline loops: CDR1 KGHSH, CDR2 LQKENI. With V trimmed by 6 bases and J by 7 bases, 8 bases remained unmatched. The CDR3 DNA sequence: TGTGCCAGCTCCCTGACTAGCGGGATCGTTAATGAGCAGTTCTTC. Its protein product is CASSLTSGIVNEQFF.

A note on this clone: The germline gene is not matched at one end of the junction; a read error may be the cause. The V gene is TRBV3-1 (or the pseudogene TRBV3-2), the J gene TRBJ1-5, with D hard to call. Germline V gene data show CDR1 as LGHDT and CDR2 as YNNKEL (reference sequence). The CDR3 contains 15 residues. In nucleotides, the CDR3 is TGTGCCAGCACCCAAGGGAGTAATAGCAATCAGCCCCAGCATTTT. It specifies CASTQGSNSNQPQHF.

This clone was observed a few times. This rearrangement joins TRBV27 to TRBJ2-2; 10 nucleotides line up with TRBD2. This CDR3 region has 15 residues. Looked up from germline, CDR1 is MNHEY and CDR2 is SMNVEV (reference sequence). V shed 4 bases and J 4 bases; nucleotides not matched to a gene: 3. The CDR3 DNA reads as TGTGCCAGCAGTTCTAGCGGGAGAAGCACCGGGGAGCTGTTTTTT. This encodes CASSSSGRSTGELFF.

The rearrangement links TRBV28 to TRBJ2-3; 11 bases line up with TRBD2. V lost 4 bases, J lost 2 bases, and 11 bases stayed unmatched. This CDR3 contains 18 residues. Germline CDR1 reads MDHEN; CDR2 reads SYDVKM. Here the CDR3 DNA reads TGTGCCAGCAGTTCACTATCTGGGACTAGCGGAATCACAGATACGCAGTATTTT. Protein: CASSSLSGTSGITDTQYF.

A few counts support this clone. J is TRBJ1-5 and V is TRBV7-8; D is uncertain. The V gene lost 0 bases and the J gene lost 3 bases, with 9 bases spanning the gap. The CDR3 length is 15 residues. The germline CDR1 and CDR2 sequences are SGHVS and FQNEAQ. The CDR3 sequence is CASSLAAGVNQPQHF. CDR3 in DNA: TGTGCCAGCAGCTTAGCGGCGGGAGTCAATCAGCCCCAGCATTTT. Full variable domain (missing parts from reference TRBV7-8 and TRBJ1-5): GAGVSQSPRYKVAKRGQDVALRCDPISGHVSLFWYQQALGQGPEFLTYFQNEAQLDKSGLPSDRFFAERPEGSVSTLKIQRTQQEDSAVYLCASSLAAGVNQPQHFGDGTRLSIL.

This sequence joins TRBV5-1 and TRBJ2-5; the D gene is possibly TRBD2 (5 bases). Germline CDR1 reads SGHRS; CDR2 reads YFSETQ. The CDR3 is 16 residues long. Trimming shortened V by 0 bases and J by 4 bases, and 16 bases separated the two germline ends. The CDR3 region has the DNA TGCGCCAGCAGCTTGGCCAGTAGGTCCGAGGGAGAGACCCAGTACTTC. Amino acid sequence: CASSLASRSEGETQYF.

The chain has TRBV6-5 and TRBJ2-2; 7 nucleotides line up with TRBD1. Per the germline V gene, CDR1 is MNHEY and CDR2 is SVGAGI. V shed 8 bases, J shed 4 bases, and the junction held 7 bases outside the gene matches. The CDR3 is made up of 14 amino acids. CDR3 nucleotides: TGTGCCAGCCACGGACAGGCGGGCACCGGGGAGCTGTTTTTT. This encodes CASHGQAGTGELFF.

CDR3 sequence: CASGPRGQTGVNEQFF. For the CDR3, the DNA is TGTGCTAGTGGTCCAAGGGGACAGACGGGGGTCAATGAGCAGTTCTTC. This sequence joins TRBV12-5 and TRBJ2-1, with a tentative D call TRBD1 (7 bases). V was shortened by 5 bases and J by 6 bases, with 20 bases between the two germline ends. This CDR3 spans 16 amino acids. Germline-derived CDR1 and CDR2 are LGHNT and FRNRAP.

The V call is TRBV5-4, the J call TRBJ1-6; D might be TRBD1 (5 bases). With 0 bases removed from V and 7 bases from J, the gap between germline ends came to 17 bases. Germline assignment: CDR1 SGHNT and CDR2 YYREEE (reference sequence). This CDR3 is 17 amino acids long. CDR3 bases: TGTGCCAGCAGCTTGGACAGGACCATAAGCGGGAATTCACCCCTCCACTTT. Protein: CASSLDRTISGNSPLHF.

The CDR3 sequence: CASSLGGGRSEQFF. The CDR3, as DNA: TGTGCCAGCAGCTTGGGGGGGGGCAGAAGTGAGCAGTTCTTC. This rearrangement joins TRBV7-2 to TRBJ2-1, with TRBD2 as a possible D gene (7 bases). Germline V lookup: CDR1 SGHTA, CDR2 FQGNSA. CDR3 size: 14 residues. V lost 3 bases and J lost 9, with 15 bases in between.

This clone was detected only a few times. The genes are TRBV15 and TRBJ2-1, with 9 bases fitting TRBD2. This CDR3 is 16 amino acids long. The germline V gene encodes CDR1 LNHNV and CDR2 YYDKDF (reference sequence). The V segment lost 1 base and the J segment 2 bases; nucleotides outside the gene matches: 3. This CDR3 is CATSRGLAGPYNEQFF. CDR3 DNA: TGTGCCACCAGCAGAGGGCTAGCGGGACCCTACAATGAGCAGTTCTTC.

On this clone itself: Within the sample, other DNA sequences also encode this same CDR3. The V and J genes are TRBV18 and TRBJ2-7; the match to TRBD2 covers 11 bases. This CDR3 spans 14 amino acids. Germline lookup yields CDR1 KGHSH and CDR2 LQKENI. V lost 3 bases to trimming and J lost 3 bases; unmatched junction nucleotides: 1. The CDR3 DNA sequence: TGTGCCAGCTCACCGGGGACTAGCGGCTACGAGCAGTACTTC. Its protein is CASSPGTSGYEQYF.

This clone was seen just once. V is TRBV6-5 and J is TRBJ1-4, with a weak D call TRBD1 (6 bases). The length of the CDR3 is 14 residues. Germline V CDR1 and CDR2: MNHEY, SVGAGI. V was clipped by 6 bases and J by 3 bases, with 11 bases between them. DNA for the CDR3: TGTGCCAGCAGGAAGACAGGCTCTAATGAAAAACTGTTTTTT. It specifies CASRKTGSNEKLFF.